This T cell receptor (beta chain) appears in the sequencing data of a study of identical twins. Study-wide points: Insertions were fewer in abundant cord blood beta clonotypes, whereas memory repertoires showed none of this pattern. Cross-sectional statistical analysis, not tracking of the same donors, underpinned the conclusions. Modeled out-of-frame TCR alpha sharing in monozygotic twins fell below observed levels. Twins shared out-of-frame alpha sequences with excess low generation probability.

V was shortened by 1 base and J by 2 bases, with 9 bases between the two germline ends. The CDR3 consists of 14 residues. CDR1 and CDR2 from the germline V gene are SGHNT and YENEEA. In TCRdb, the 5' RACE reads were re-called with MiXCR into one record per CDR3 protein. This table has 500,000 to 700,000 distinct CDR3 sequences, roughly 6.6% appearing once. In the case of this clonotype: No antigen is known for it.

These data were likewise used in another study, on yellow fever vaccine responses in identical twins.

The clonotype originates from a woman aged 18-29 years in good health. This rearrangement joins TRBV11-3 to TRBJ2-7; perhaps TRBD2 as D (6 bases). Material: PBMCs. DNA of the CDR3: TGTGCCAGCAGCTTAGCGGGAGTCCCCTACGAGCAGTACTTC. It encodes CASSLAGVPYEQYF.